These 19 T cell receptor beta chains were all obtained from the same sample, sequenced in a study of blood T cells in healthy people across ages (dated by TCRdb to the mid-2010s). The library was built by means of 5' RACE. Sequencing was carried out with an Illumina HiSeq 2500. A second PCR of about 6 to 12 cycles was run with a J-beta primer mix and a sample-barcoded 5' primer. TCRdb reanalyzed the raw reads on its own, using fastp at Q25 for trimming and MiXCR for clone calling, and kept in-frame beta chains. Each record represents a unique CDR3 protein, reported with the most common genes and DNA among its rows. This sample lists over a million distinct CDR3 sequences; 40% to 45% were detected once. 4% of the sample is taken by the ten largest. The sequenced material came from blood. Receptors originate from a woman aged 18-35 years in good health.

The rearrangement uses TRBV15 and TRBJ1-2; no clear D. Trimming took 1 base from V and 5 from J, leaving 11 bases between them. The CDR3 contains 14 residues. Germline-derived CDR1 and CDR2 are LNHNV and YYDKDF (reference sequence). CDR3 sequence: CATSRGTATYGYTF. The CDR3 nucleotides are TGTGCCACCAGCAGAGGAACAGCCACTTATGGCTACACCTTC.

This chain connects TRBV10-3 to TRBJ2-5; tentative D call: TRBD2 (6 bases). The V gene lost 0 bases and the J gene lost 2 bases, with 16 bases spanning the gap. Germline CDR1 and CDR2: ENHRY and SYGVKD. This CDR3 has 17 amino acids. Written as DNA, the CDR3 is TGTGCCATCAGTGAGTCCGGGACTGAAGACCTGCAAGAGACCCAGTACTTC. Protein: CAISESGTEDLQETQYF.

This clonotype came up a few times. The chain couples TRBV10-3 to TRBJ2-7, with TRBD2 matching over 10 bases. The CDR3 has 13 residues. Trimming removed 6 bases from V and 3 bases from J; junction bases left unmatched: 2. The germline CDR1 and CDR2 sequences are ENHRY and SYGVKD. The CDR3 nucleotides are TGTGCCATCAGCCCTAGCGGGAGCTACGAGCAGTACTTC. Residues: CAISPSGSYEQYF.

J is TRBJ1-1 and V is TRBV4-3, with TRBD1 matching over 11 bases. V trimming: 0 bases; J trimming: 7 bases; junction bases outside the gene matches: 4. Germline CDR1 is LGHNA and CDR2 is YSLEER. The CDR3 runs to 15 residues. For the CDR3, the DNA is TGCGCCAGCAGCCAAGATGGACAGGGGGCAGGTGAAGCTTTCTTT. Translated, it gives CASSQDGQGAGEAFF.

The chain carries TRBV10-3 and TRBJ1-1; no clear D gene. CDR3 length equals 13 residues. Germline CDR1 and CDR2: ENHRY and SYGVKD. V was pared by 6 bases and J by 4 bases, with 12 bases between. In nucleotides, the CDR3 is TGTGCCATCAGGAACACAGAGACCACTGAAGCTTTCTTT. Translated, it gives CAIRNTETTEAFF.

This clonotype was counted many times. The V and J genes are TRBV29-1 and TRBJ1-5; TRBD1 aligns across 9 bases. Unmatched junction bases numbered 0, after V lost 4 bases and J lost 2 bases. Germline-derived CDR1 and CDR2 are SQVTM and ANQGSEA. The CDR3 consists of 13 residues. The CDR3 spells CSVGTGGNQPQHF. The CDR3, as DNA: TGCAGCGTTGGGACAGGGGGCAATCAGCCCCAGCATTTT. The whole variable domain, filled in from reference TRBV29-1 and TRBJ1-5, reads SAVISQKPSRDICQRGTSLTIQCQVDSQVTMMFWYRQQPGQSLTLIATANQGSEATYESGFVIDKFPISRPNLTFSTLTVSNMSPEDSSIYLCSVGTGGNQPQHFGDGTRLSIL.

The chain employs TRBV2 and TRBJ1-2, with D perhaps matching TRBD1 (5 bases). The CDR3 sequence is 13 residues long. Looked up from germline, CDR1 is SNHLY and CDR2 is FYNNEI. Deletions cut 4 bases from V and 3 bases from J, with 9 bases between. CDR3: CASSAETDYGYTF. The CDR3 DNA follows: TGTGCCAGCAGTGCAGAGACAGACTATGGCTACACCTTC.

This rearrangement joins TRBV25-1 to TRBJ2-3; D is unresolved. The length of the CDR3 is 14 residues. The V gene's germline CDR1 is MGHDK and CDR2 SYGVNS. Trimming removed 0 bases from V and 1 base from J, with 5 bases in between. The CDR3 nucleotides are TGTGCCAGCAGTGAATATATCGGCACAGATACGCAGTATTTT. The encoded protein is CASSEYIGTDTQYF. Variable domain in full (rest from reference TRBV25-1 and TRBJ2-3): EADIYQTPRYLVIGTGKKITLECSQTMGHDKMYWYQQDPGMELHLIHYSYGVNSTEKGDLSSESTVSRIRTEHFPLTLESARPSHTSQYLCASSEYIGTDTQYFGPGTRLTVL.

The chain has TRBV7-2 and TRBJ2-5; 16 nucleotides line up with TRBD2. CDR1 and CDR2 from the germline V gene are SGHTA and FQGNSA. The CDR3 extends over 19 amino acids. The trim removed 6 bases at V and 7 bases at J, leaving 17 bases unmatched. CDR3 amino acids: CASRRRPGLAGGSSGTQYF. DNA for the CDR3: TGTGCCAGCAGACGCCGGCCGGGACTAGCGGGAGGGTCCTCGGGGACCCAGTACTTC.

In its sample, this clonotype was seen a few times. J is TRBJ1-1 and V is TRBV29-1; D is possibly TRBD1 (5 bases). This CDR3 has 13 residues. V dropped 3 bases and J dropped 5 bases, with 13 bases sitting between them. Germline lookup yields CDR1 SQVTM and CDR2 ANQGSEA. The CDR3 sequence: CSVETVVGTEAFF. DNA for the CDR3: TGCAGCGTTGAGACAGTCGTGGGTACTGAAGCTTTCTTT.

The chain joins TRBV20-1 to TRBJ2-7; D possibly corresponds to TRBD1 (6 bases). Per the germline V gene, CDR1 is DFQATT and CDR2 is SNEGSKA (reference sequence). The CDR3 is 15 amino acids. Written as DNA, the CDR3 is TGCAGCGCTCCCGGTCACAGGGATAGCTCCTACGAGCAGTACTTC. This codes for CSAPGHRDSSYEQYF.

The chain employs TRBV18 and TRBJ2-1, with D possibly TRBD2 on 7 matching bases. The CDR3 sequence is 19 residues long. With 4 bases removed from V and 4 bases from J, the gap between germline ends came to 26 bases. Germline CDR1 KGHSH, CDR2 LQKENI. The CDR3 DNA sequence: TGTGCCAGCTCACTACGACCGGGACCCCGAGGGGGGGCTTACAATGAGCAGTTCTTC. Translated, it gives CASSLRPGPRGGAYNEQFF.

This clonotype came up a few times. The chain employs TRBV29-1 and TRBJ2-1; 8 bases agree with TRBD2. J gave up 5 bases and V 1 base, and 7 bases lay outside the gene matches. The CDR3 length is 15 residues. The germline V gene has CDR1 SQVTM and CDR2 ANQGSEA. CDR3 nucleotide sequence: TGCAGCGTTGAAGGGGTGATAGCGGGACACAATGAGCAGTTCTTC. The encoded protein is CSVEGVIAGHNEQFF.

The table lists this clonotype with a few counts. This chain links TRBV29-1 with TRBJ1-2, with a possible D match to TRBD1 (5 bases). Germline CDR1 is SQVTM and CDR2 is ANQGSEA. This CDR3 spans 12 amino acids. The V end lost 7 bases, the J end lost 3 bases, and 12 bases lay between the germline ends. The CDR3 spells CSDKDTYYGYTF. The DNA for the CDR3 is TGCAGCGACAAGGACACCTACTATGGCTACACCTTC.

CDR3 sequence: CASSLVGIKTEAFF. In nucleotides, the CDR3 is TGTGCCAGCAGCTTGGTGGGGATTAAGACTGAAGCTTTCTTT. The chain is built from TRBV11-1 and TRBJ1-1; D uncertain. The CDR3 length is 14 residues. Germline CDR1 reads SGHAT; CDR2 reads FQDESV (reference sequence). The V end lost 3 bases, the J end lost 5 bases, and 13 bases lay between the germline ends.

The chain combines TRBV20-1 with TRBJ1-6, with TRBD1 matching over 9 bases. The ends lost 4 bases at V and 7 bases at J; junction bases unmatched: 5. Germline V gives CDR1 DFQATT, CDR2 SNEGSKA (reference sequence). This CDR3 is built from 14 residues. CDR3 in amino acids: CSAIGTGGNSPLHF. The CDR3 bases are TGCAGTGCTATTGGTACAGGGGGCAATTCACCCCTCCACTTT.

This chain connects TRBV28 to TRBJ1-4, with 8 bases that match TRBD1. V dropped 6 bases and J dropped 8; count of bases not matched to a gene: 8. Germline loops: CDR1 MDHEN, CDR2 SYDVKM. This CDR3 spans 14 amino acids. This chain's CDR3 is CASRRTGNYEKLFF. CDR3 DNA sequence: TGTGCCAGCAGACGGACAGGGAATTACGAAAAACTGTTTTTT.

This clonotype was seen more than once but under ten times. This may stem from a read error, because a much larger clone lies one nucleotide away. The rearrangement links TRBV6-6 to TRBJ2-1; D remains unclear. This CDR3 spans 13 amino acids. Looked up from germline, CDR1 is MNHNY and CDR2 is SVGAGI (reference sequence). With 5 bases removed from V and 4 bases from J, the gap between germline ends came to 9 bases. The CDR3 bases are TGTGCCAGCAGTCGAGCGAGATACAATGAGCAGTTCTTC. Its protein is CASSRARYNEQFF.

V gene TRBV7-3 combines with J gene TRBJ2-2; D perhaps matches TRBD2 (5 bases). CDR3 length: 16 amino acids. V lost 1 base and J 6 bases, leaving 15 bases between the germline ends. The germline V gene has CDR1 SGHTA and CDR2 FQGTGA. The CDR3 here is CASSLNLGMRAGELFF. CDR3 sequence (DNA): TGTGCCAGCAGCTTAAATCTCGGGATGAGGGCCGGGGAGCTGTTTTTT.